Listed here is a single T cell receptor (beta chain). Its antigen is currently unknown. The data are from a study of cytomegalovirus exposure and HLA in healthy donors. Findings and limits, study-wide: The authors enumerated over 150 TCR beta chains as linked to cytomegalovirus.

V was clipped by 0 bases and J by 3 bases, with 13 bases between them. Germline CDR1 LNHDA, CDR2 SQIVND (reference sequence). CDR3 length: 16 amino acids. 60 Vbeta and 13 Jbeta primers were used in PCR. Produced via immunoSEQ multiplex PCR; TCRdb's table is partial and in-frame only. Its table lists approximately 190,000 clones. Source material: PBMCs. The origin of this receptor is a young man in good health and CMV-seronegative. V is TRBV19 and J is TRBJ2-3; D is uncertain. The CDR3 DNA reads TGTGCCAGTAGTATAGATACCCCGCCCCAGACAGATACGCAGTATTTT. It translates to CASSIDTPPQTDTQYF.